Presented here are 2 T cell receptor beta chains from one specimen sequenced in a study of T cells in Graves' hyperthyroidism and ophthalmopathy. Amplified regions were TCR beta CDR3 sequences from RNA transcripts. The primer set for the first-round RT-PCR of the TCR CDR3 was HTBI. TCRdb redid the calling of the multiplex PCR reads with MiXCR, one entry per CDR3 protein. The table lists hundreds of thousands of distinct CDR3 sequences, nearly 45% of them singletons. What was sequenced was peripheral blood or thyroid tissue (not recorded which). Source of these receptors: an adult man with Graves' disease, either hyperthyroidism or ophthalmopathy (not recorded which).

This clonotype was counted a few times. The CDR3 spells CASSPKGWGDQPQHF. DNA of the CDR3: TGTGCCAGCAGTCCGAAAGGTTGGGGTGATCAGCCCCAGCATTTT. The genes are TRBV9 and TRBJ1-5; D remains ambiguous. This CDR3 spans 15 amino acids. V lost 5 bases and J lost 5, with 17 bases in between. Germline lookup yields CDR1 SGDLS and CDR2 YYNGEE. Together with reference TRBV9 and TRBJ1-5, the CDR3 gives the full variable domain: DSGVTQTPKHLITATGQRVTLRCSPRSGDLSVYWYQQSLDQGLQFLIQYYNGEERAKGNILERFSAQQFPDLHSELNLSSLELGDSALYFCASSPKGWGDQPQHFGDGTRLSIL.

The sample holds many counts of this clonotype. This rearrangement joins TRBV20-1 to TRBJ1-2, with TRBD1 identical over 9 bases. V gave up 4 bases and J gave up 6 bases; unmatched junction bases: 3. The germline V gene encodes CDR1 DFQATT and CDR2 SNEGSKA (reference sequence). The CDR3 extends over 12 amino acids. In nucleotides, the CDR3 is TGCAGTGCTACCGGGACAGGGAATGGCTACACCTTC. This sequence encodes CSATGTGNGYTF.